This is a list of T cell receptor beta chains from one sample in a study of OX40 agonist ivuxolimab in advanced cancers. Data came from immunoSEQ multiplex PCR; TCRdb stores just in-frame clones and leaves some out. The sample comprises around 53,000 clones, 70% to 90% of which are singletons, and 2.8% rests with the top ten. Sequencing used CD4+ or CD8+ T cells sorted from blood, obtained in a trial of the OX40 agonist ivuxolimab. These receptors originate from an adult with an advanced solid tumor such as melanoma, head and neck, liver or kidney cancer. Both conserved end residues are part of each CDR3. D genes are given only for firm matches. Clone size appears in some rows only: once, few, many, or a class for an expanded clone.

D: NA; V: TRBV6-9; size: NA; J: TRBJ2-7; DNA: TGTGCCAGCAGTTTAACAGGATCCTACGAGCAGTACTTC; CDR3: CASSLTGSYEQYF
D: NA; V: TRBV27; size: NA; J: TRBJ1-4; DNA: TGTGCCAGCAGCTCCGGGTGGTTTTCTAATGAAAAACTGTTTTTT; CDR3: CASSSGWFSNEKLFF
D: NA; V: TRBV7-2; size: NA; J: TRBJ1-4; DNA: TGTGCCAGCAGCCTAAGGACAGCCTTGAATGAAAAACTGTTTTTT; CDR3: CASSLRTALNEKLFF
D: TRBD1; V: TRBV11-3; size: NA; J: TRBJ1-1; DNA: TGTGCCAGCAGCCTACGGACAGGGGGATTGATGAACACTGAAGCTTTCTTT; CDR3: CASSLRTGGLMNTEAFF
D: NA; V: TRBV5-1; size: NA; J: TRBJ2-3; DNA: TGCGCCAGCAGCCCCGGGTTGAGCACAGATACGCAGTATTTT; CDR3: CASSPGLSTDTQYF
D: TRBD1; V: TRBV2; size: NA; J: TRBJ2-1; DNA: TGTGCCAGCACTCGGATCGGGGACAGGGGGCGGGGTGAGCAGTTCTTC; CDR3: CASTRIGDRGRGEQFF
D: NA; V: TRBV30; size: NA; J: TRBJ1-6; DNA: TGTGCCTGGGATAAGAATCCCCACCAAGGGAATTCACCCCTCCACTTT; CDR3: CAWDKNPHQGNSPLHF
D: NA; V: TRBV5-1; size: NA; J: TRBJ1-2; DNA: TGCGCCAGCAGCTTGACTCTAACAGCTTTGGAGTTTGGCTACACCTTC; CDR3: CASSLTLTALEFGYTF
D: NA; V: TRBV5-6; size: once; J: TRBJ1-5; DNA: TGTGCCAGCAGCTTGGGGCTATTCGAGGGTCCCCAGCATTTT; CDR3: CASSLGLFEGPQHF
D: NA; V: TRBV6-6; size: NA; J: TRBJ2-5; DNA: TGTGCCAGCACCGCCGGCCGGGGCTATACCCAGTACTTC; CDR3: CASTAGRGYTQYF
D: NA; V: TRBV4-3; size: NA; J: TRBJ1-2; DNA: TGCGCCAGCAGCCAAGATTTGGGGGGGGGAAGTGGCTACACCTTC; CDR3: CASSQDLGGGSGYTF
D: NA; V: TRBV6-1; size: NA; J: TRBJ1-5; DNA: TGTGCCAGGGGGGACGGTCAGCCCCAGCATTTT; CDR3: CARGDGQPQHF
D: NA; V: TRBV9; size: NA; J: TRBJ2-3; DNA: TGTGCCAGCAGTACGGGACTCTTCACAGATACGCAGTATTTT; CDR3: CASSTGLFTDTQYF
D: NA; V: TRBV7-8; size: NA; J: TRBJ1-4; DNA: TGTGCCAGCAGAGAGTTGAGGGGCAAAGATGAAAAACTGTTTTTT; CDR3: CASRELRGKDEKLFF
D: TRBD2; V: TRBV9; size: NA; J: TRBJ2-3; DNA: TGTGCCAGCACCCCGACTAGCGGGAGCACAGATACGCAGTATTTT; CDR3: CASTPTSGSTDTQYF
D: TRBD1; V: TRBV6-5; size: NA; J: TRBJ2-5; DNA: TGTGCCGTTTGGGACAGGTGGGAACAAGAGACCCAGTACTTC; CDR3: CAVWDRWEQETQYF
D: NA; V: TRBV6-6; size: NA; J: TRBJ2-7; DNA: TGTGCCAGCAGTTACCGGGGAATCTCCTACGAGCAGTACTTC; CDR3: CASSYRGISYEQYF
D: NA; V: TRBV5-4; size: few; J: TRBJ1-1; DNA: TGTGCCAGCAGCCCCAAGGGGGGAAGGAACACTGAAGCTTTCTTT; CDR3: CASSPKGGRNTEAFF
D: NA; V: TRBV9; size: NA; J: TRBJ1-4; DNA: TGTGCCAGCATCAGGGGAGGCGAAAAACTGTTTTTT; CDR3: CASIRGGEKLFF
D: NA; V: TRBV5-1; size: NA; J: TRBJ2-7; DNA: TGCGCCAGCAGCTTGGTAGGGGGGGCCTACGAGCAGTACTTC; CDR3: CASSLVGGAYEQYF
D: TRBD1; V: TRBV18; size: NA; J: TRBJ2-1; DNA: TGTGCCAGCTCCTTCTCGACGGGACAGATTTACAATGAGCAGTTCTTC; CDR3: CASSFSTGQIYNEQFF
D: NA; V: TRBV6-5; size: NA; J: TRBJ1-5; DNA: TGTGCCAGCAGCCCCGGGACGGTTAGCAATCAGCCCCAGCATTTT; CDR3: CASSPGTVSNQPQHF
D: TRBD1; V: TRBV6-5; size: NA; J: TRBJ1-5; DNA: TGTGCCAGCAGCTGGGACAGGTATAGCAATCAGCCCCAGCATTTT; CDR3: CASSWDRYSNQPQHF
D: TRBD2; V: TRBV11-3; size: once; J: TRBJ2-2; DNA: TGTGCCAGCAGCCCAGCGGGGGGTGGGGAGCTGTTTTTT; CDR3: CASSPAGGGELFF
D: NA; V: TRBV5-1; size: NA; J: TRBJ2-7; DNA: TGCGCCAGCAGCTCCGGGACGGTCCGCGACGAGCAGTACTTC; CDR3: CASSSGTVRDEQYF
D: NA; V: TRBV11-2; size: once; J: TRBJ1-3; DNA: TGTGCCAGCAGCTTACTCCGGGGGCGTAGAGGAAACACCATATATTTT; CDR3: CASSLLRGRRGNTIYF
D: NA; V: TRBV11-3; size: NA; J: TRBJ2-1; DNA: TGTGCCAGCAGCCTAGACAGGGACTATGAGCAGTTCTTC; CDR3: CASSLDRDYEQFF
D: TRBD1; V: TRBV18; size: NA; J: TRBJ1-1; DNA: TGTGCCAGCTCACCTCGAACAGGGGAGAACACTGAAGCTTTCTTT; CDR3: CASSPRTGENTEAFF
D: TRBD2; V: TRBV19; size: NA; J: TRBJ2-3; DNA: TGTGCCAGCCTATTGACTAGCGGAAACACAGATACGCAGTATTTT; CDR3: CASLLTSGNTDTQYF
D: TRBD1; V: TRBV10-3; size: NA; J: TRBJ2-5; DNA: TGTGCCATCAGGGACAGGTACCAAGAGACCCAGTACTTC; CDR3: CAIRDRYQETQYF
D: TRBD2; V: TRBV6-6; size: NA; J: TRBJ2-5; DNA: TGTGCCAGCGATTCTGGACTAGAAGAGACCCAGTACTTC; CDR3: CASDSGLEETQYF
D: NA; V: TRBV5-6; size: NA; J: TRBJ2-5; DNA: TGTGCCAGCAGCTTGGGGCTCAGGGAGACCCAGTACTTC; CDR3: CASSLGLRETQYF
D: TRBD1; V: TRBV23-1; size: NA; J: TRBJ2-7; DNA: TGCGCCAGCAGTCAAAAGGGACAGGGAGGTTACGAGCAGTACTTC; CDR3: CASSQKGQGGYEQYF
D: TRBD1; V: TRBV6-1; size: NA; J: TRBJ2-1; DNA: TGTGCCAGCAGTGAAGAAGGGACAGCAGCCTACAATGAGCAGTTCTTC; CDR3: CASSEEGTAAYNEQFF
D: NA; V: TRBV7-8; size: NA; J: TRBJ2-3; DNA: TGTGCCAGCAGCTCCCGTGTACGTGGCGGGGGCCGCACAGATACGCAGTATTTT; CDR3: CASSSRVRGGGRTDTQYF
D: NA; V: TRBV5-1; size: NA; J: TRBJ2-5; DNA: TGCGCCAGCAGCTTTAGAGGACTGAGTGCGGAGACCCAGTACTTC; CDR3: CASSFRGLSAETQYF
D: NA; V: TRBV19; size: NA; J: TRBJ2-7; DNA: TGTGCCAGTAGTCTAGGGGACCAATGGTACTACGAGCAGTACTTC; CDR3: CASSLGDQWYYEQYF
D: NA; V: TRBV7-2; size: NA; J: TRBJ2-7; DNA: TGTGCCAGCAGCTTAGAAACGGGCGCCCCCTACGAGCAGTACTTC; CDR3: CASSLETGAPYEQYF
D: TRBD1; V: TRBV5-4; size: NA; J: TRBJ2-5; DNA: TGTGCCAGCAGCCTGGGACAGCGCCAAGAGACCCAGTACTTC; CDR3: CASSLGQRQETQYF
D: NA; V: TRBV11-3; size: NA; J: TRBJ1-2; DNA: TGTGCCAGCAGCTTAGATGGCGACTATGGCTACACCTTC; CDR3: CASSLDGDYGYTF
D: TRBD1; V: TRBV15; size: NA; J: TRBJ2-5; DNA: TGTGCCACCAGCAGAGGGGACAGGGGACCGGAGACCCAGTACTTC; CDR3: CATSRGDRGPETQYF
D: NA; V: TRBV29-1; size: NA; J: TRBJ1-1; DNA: TGCAGCGTCCATGGGACGATGAACACTGAAGCTTTCTTT; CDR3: CSVHGTMNTEAFF
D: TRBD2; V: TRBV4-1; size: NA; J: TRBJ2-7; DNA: TGCGCCAGCAGCCCGACTAGCGGGCCCTACGAGCAGTACTTC; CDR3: CASSPTSGPYEQYF
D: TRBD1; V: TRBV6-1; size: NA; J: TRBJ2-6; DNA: TGTGCCAGCAGTGGGACAGGGGGCGCTGGGGCCAACGTCCTGACTTTC; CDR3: CASSGTGGAGANVLTF
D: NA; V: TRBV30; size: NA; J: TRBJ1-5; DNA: TGTGCCTGGGCGGGCGGGAATCAGCCCCAGCATTTT; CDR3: CAWAGGNQPQHF
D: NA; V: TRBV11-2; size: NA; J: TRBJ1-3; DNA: TGTGCCAGCAGCACTCTACAGGGAAACACCATATATTTT; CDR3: CASSTLQGNTIYF
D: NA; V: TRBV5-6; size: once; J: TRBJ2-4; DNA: TGTGCCAGCAGCTCCCTGAAGTCGGGTAAAAACATTCAGTACTTC; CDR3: CASSSLKSGKNIQYF
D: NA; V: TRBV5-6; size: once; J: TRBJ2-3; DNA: TGTGCCAGCAGCTTGATCGGGAGTAGCACAGATACGCAGTATTTT; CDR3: CASSLIGSSTDTQYF